Listed below are T cell receptor beta chains from one sample, sequenced in a study of cytomegalovirus exposure and HLA in healthy donors. Method: immunoSEQ multiplex PCR; TCRdb's copy keeps in-frame clones and lacks some. The data show approximately 280,000 clones, with roughly 85% seen just once and 4% held by the top ten. Sequencing was carried out using PBMCs. The receptors come from a man in his forties in good health and CMV-seropositive. CDR3s include the opening cysteine and the closing phenylalanine or tryptophan. A D gene is named only where the DNA matches it firmly. For some rows the clone size is stated as once, few or many, or as a class when expanded; others skip it.

TRBD2,TRBV7-3,TRBJ2-1,NA,CASSLGPGLAGDEQFF,TGTGCCAGCAGCTTGGGCCCGGGACTAGCGGGAGATGAGCAGTTCTTC
TRBD1,TRBV30,TRBJ1-5,once,CAWSPGQGAYQPQHF,TGTGCCTGGAGTCCGGGACAGGGGGCCTATCAGCCCCAGCATTTT
TRBD1,TRBV5-1,TRBJ2-4,NA,CASSPGQGGVTKNIQYF,TGCGCCAGCAGCCCGGGACAGGGGGGTGTGACCAAAAACATTCAGTACTTC
TRBD2,TRBV12-5,TRBJ2-1,NA,CASGRLAGGSNEQFF,TGTGCTAGTGGTCGACTAGCGGGAGGGTCGAATGAGCAGTTCTTC
TRBD1,TRBV30,TRBJ1-2,once,CAWSDIRGPDGYTF,TGTGCCTGGAGCGATATCAGGGGGCCGGATGGCTACACCTTC
NA,TRBV28,TRBJ2-7,NA,CASSLGPRLRVEQYF,TGTGCCAGCAGTTTGGGGCCCCGGCTCAGGGTCGAGCAGTACTTC
NA,TRBV30,TRBJ2-1,NA,CAWSAASLYNEQFF,TGTGCCTGGAGTGCGGCTAGCCTATACAATGAGCAGTTCTTC
NA,TRBV11-2,TRBJ2-7,NA,CASSLGRVGYEQYF,TGTGCCAGCAGCTTAGGTCGGGTTGGCTACGAGCAGTACTTC
NA,TRBV28,TRBJ1-2,NA,CASSPGIYGYTF,TGTGCCAGCAGTCCAGGGATCTATGGCTACACCTTC
TRBD1,TRBV5-1,TRBJ1-6,NA,CASSPGQINSPLHF,TGCGCCAGCAGCCCGGGACAGATTAATTCACCCCTCCACTTT
NA,TRBV11-2,TRBJ1-1,NA,CASSLGAAMNTEAFF,TGTGCCAGCAGCTTAGGGGCTGCTATGAACACTGAAGCTTTCTTT
TRBD1,TRBV4-3,TRBJ1-4,NA,CASSQDRVNEKLFF,TGCGCCAGCAGCCAGGACAGGGTTAATGAAAAACTGTTTTTT
NA,TRBV19,TRBJ2-3,NA,CASSIEGSWTDTQYF,TGTGCCAGTAGTATTGAGGGTAGTTGGACAGATACGCAGTATTTT
NA,TRBV2,TRBJ1-5,NA,CASSTDRNSNQPQHF,TGTGCCAGCTCAACCGACAGAAATAGCAATCAGCCCCAGCATTTT
TRBD1,TRBV9,TRBJ1-4,few,CASSGTGANEKLFF,TGTGCCAGCAGCGGGACAGGGGCTAATGAAAAACTGTTTTTT
NA,TRBV1,TRBJ2-1,NA,CTSSQERLAGETFYNEQFF,TGCACCAGCAGCCAAGAGAGGCTAGCGGGAGAGACCTTCTACAATGAGCAGTTCTTC
TRBD1,TRBV6-1,TRBJ2-7,NA,CASSWDRDEQYF,TGTGCCAGCAGTTGGGACAGGGACGAGCAGTACTTC
NA,TRBV19,TRBJ2-1,NA,CASRTVFPYNEQFF,TGTGCCAGTAGGACAGTATTCCCCTACAATGAGCAGTTCTTC
NA,TRBV6-1,TRBJ1-5,NA,CASSTTVGSNQPQHF,TGTGCCAGCAGTACGACAGTGGGGAGCAATCAGCCCCAGCATTTT
NA,TRBV6-1,TRBJ2-7,NA,CASSEGWVGISPSYEQYF,TGTGCCAGCAGTGAAGGGTGGGTCGGGATCTCCCCCTCCTACGAGCAGTACTTC
TRBD1,TRBV5-7,TRBJ2-2,NA,CASSITLTRQGENTGELFF,TGTGCCAGCAGCATTACACTAACACGACAGGGCGAGAACACCGGGGAGCTGTTTTTT
NA,TRBV19,TRBJ2-7,NA,CASSFGSSYEQYF,TGTGCCAGTAGTTTCGGTAGCTCCTACGAGCAGTACTTC
TRBD1,TRBV28,TRBJ2-5,NA,CASNINPGQIGETQYF,TGTGCCAGCAATATAAATCCGGGACAGATTGGAGAGACCCAGTACTTC
TRBD1,TRBV6-6,TRBJ1-3,NA,CASSGQGAGNTIYF,TGTGCCAGCAGTGGACAGGGGGCTGGAAACACCATATATTTT
NA,TRBV9,TRBJ2-1,once,CASSVGGHEQFF,TGTGCCAGCAGCGTCGGCGGCCATGAGCAGTTCTTC
NA,TRBV19,TRBJ2-7,once,CASSIAGTYEQYF,TGTGCCAGTAGTATAGCGGGGACCTACGAGCAGTACTTC
NA,TRBV19,TRBJ2-1,NA,CASSPGSGNYNEQFF,TGTGCCAGTAGTCCGGGTAGCGGAAACTACAATGAGCAGTTCTTC
TRBD1,TRBV23-1,TRBJ2-3,NA,CASTPGTEPSTDTQYF,TGCGCCAGCACACCGGGGACAGAGCCTAGCACAGATACGCAGTATTTT
TRBD1,TRBV18,TRBJ2-7,NA,CASSFGQGPNYEQYF,TGTGCCAGCTCCTTCGGACAGGGCCCTAACTACGAGCAGTACTTC
NA,TRBV2,TRBJ2-5,NA,CASSEVARGASQETQYF,TGTGCCAGCAGTGAGGTGGCCCGGGGGGCCAGCCAAGAGACCCAGTACTTC
TRBD2,TRBV30,TRBJ2-3,NA,CAWSRKQLAGVADTQYF,TGTGCCTGGAGTAGGAAACAACTAGCGGGAGTGGCAGATACGCAGTATTTT
TRBD1,TRBV7-2,TRBJ1-2,NA,CASSSTGGKQGGYTF,TGTGCCAGCAGCTCGACAGGGGGAAAGCAGGGGGGCTACACCTTC
NA,TRBV9,TRBJ2-1,once,CASSVEPRPTYNEQFF,TGTGCCAGCAGCGTAGAGCCCCGCCCGACCTACAATGAGCAGTTCTTC
NA,TRBV9,TRBJ2-7,NA,CASSVGGGQTTEQYF,TGTGCCAGCAGCGTAGGGGGGGGGCAAACGACCGAGCAGTACTTC
TRBD2,TRBV4-2,TRBJ2-3,NA,CASSSSGGGRGDTQYF,TGTGCCAGCAGCTCCAGCGGGGGTGGGCGTGGAGATACGCAGTATTTT
TRBD1,TRBV2,TRBJ2-4,NA,CASSDTRTGGTKNIQYF,TGTGCCAGCAGTGATACTCGGACAGGGGGGACCAAAAACATTCAGTACTTC
NA,TRBV7-2,TRBJ1-1,NA,CASSSRGSTEAFF,TGTGCCAGCAGCTCGAGGGGGAGCACTGAAGCTTTCTTT
TRBD1,TRBV15,TRBJ1-2,NA,CATSRGGQNYGYTF,TGTGCCACCAGCAGGGGGGGACAGAACTATGGCTACACCTTC
NA,TRBV18,TRBJ2-5,NA,CASSLQGRETQYF,TGTGCCAGCTCACTACAGGGTCGCGAGACCCAGTACTTC
TRBD2,TRBV9,TRBJ2-3,NA,CASSGYTSGTPTTQYF,TGTGCCAGCAGCGGCTATACTAGCGGGACGCCCACTACGCAGTATTTT
TRBD2,TRBV4-1,TRBJ2-2,NA,CASSQEGGRSNTGELFF,TGCGCCAGCAGCCAAGAGGGCGGGAGGAGTAACACCGGGGAGCTGTTTTTT
TRBD2,TRBV6-4,TRBJ2-3,NA,CASSDTTSGNTQYF,TGTGCCAGCAGTGATACGACTAGCGGGAATACGCAGTATTTT
TRBD1,TRBV6-1,TRBJ2-3,NA,CASSVQGAGRTDTQYF,TGTGCCAGCAGTGTTCAGGGGGCCGGGCGTACAGATACGCAGTATTTT
TRBD2,TRBV7-8,TRBJ2-3,NA,CASIQRRELTDTQYF,TGTGCCAGCATCCAAAGGCGGGAGCTCACAGATACGCAGTATTTT
TRBD2,TRBV4-2,TRBJ2-7,once,CASSPSGSNEQYF,TGTGCCAGCTCTCCTAGCGGGAGTAACGAGCAGTACTTC
TRBD2,TRBV4-2,TRBJ2-4,NA,CASSHSVAGAIQNIQYF,TGTGCCAGCAGCCATTCCGTAGCGGGAGCTATCCAAAACATTCAGTACTTC
TRBD1,TRBV11-2,TRBJ1-4,few,CASSQQGEKLFF,TGTGCCAGCAGCCAACAGGGGGAAAAACTGTTTTTT
TRBD1,TRBV6-5,TRBJ1-2,NA,CASSYRGQGTGNGYTF,TGTGCCAGCAGTTACCGAGGACAGGGGACGGGAAATGGCTACACCTTC
NA,TRBV7-2,TRBJ2-1,NA,CASSLVPGEPYNEQFF,TGTGCCAGCAGCTTAGTTCCGGGAGAACCGTACAATGAGCAGTTCTTC
NA,TRBV28,TRBJ1-2,NA,CASSLGRAVDYGYTF,TGTGCCAGCAGCCTGGGGAGGGCTGTTGACTATGGCTACACCTTC
TRBD2,TRBV6-4,TRBJ2-1,NA,CASSHTSGAYNEQFF,TGTGCCAGCAGTCATACTAGCGGAGCGTACAATGAGCAGTTCTTC
NA,TRBV30,TRBJ1-5,NA,CAWSWQAGQPQHF,TGTGCCTGGAGTTGGCAGGCGGGTCAGCCCCAGCATTTT
TRBD1,TRBV5-1,TRBJ1-4,NA,CASSLYRGSNEKLFF,TGCGCCAGCAGCTTATACAGGGGTTCTAATGAAAAACTGTTTTTT